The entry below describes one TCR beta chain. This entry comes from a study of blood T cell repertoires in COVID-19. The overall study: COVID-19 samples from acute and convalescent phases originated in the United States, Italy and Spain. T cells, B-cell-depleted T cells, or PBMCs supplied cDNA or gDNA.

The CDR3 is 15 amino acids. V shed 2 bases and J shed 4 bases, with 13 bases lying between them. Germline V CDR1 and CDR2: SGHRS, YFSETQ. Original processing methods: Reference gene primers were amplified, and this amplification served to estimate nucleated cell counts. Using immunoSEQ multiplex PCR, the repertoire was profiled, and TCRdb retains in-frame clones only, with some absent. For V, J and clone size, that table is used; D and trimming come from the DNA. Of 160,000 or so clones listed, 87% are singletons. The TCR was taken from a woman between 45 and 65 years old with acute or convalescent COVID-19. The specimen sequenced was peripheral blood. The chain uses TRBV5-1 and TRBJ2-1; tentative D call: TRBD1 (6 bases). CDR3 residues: CASSLLGASYNEQFF. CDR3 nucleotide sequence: TGCGCCAGCAGCTTACTGGGGGCCTCATACAATGAGCAGTTCTTC.